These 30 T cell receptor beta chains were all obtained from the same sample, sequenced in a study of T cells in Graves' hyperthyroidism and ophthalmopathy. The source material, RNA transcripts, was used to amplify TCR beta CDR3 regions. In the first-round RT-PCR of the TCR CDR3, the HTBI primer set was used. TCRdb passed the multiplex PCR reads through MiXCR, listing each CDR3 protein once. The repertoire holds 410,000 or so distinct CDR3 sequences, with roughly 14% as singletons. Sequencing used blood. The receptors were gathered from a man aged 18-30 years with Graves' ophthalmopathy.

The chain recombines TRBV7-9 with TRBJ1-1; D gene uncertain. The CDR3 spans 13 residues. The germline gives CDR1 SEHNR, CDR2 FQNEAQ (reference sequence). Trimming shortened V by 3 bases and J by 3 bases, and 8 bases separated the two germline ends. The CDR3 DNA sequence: TGTGCCAGCAGCTTGGGAGCTTACACTGAAGCTTTCTTT. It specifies CASSLGAYTEAFF.

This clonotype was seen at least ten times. This CDR3 is CASSLAGQGNEKLFF. CDR3 nucleotide sequence: TGCGCCAGCAGCTTGGCCGGGCAAGGGAATGAAAAACTGTTTTTT. This chain connects TRBV5-1 to TRBJ1-4; D is undetermined. V lost 0 bases, J lost 5 bases, and 11 bases lay in between. The germline gives CDR1 SGHRS, CDR2 YFSETQ. The CDR3 runs to 15 residues.

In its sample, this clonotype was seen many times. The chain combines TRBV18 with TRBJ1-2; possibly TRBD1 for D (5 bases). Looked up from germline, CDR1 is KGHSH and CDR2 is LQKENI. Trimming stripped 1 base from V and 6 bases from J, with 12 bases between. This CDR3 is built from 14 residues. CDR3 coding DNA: TGTGCCAGCTCACCACAGGGGTCTGGAGATGGCTACACCTTC. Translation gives CASSPQGSGDGYTF. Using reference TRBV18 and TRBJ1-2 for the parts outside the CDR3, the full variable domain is NAGVMQNPRHLVRRRGQEARLRCSPMKGHSHVYWYRQLPEEGLKFMVYLQKENIIDESGMPKERFSAEFPKEGPSILRIQQVVRGDSAAYFCASSPQGSGDGYTFGSGTRLTVV.

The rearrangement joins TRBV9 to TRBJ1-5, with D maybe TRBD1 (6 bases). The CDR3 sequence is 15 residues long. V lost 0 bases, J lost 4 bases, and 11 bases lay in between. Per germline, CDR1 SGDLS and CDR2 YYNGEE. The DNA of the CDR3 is TGTGCCAGCAGCGTAGGACAGGTTCGAAATCAGCCCCAGCATTTT. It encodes CASSVGQVRNQPQHF.

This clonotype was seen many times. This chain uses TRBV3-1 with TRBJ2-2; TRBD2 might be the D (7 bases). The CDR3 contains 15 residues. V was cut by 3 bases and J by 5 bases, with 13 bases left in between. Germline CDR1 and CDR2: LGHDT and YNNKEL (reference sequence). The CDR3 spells CASSQHGGRTGELFF. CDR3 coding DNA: TGTGCCAGCAGCCAGCACGGGGGGCGGACCGGGGAGCTGTTTTTT. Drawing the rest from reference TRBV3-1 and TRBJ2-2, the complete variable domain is DTAVSQTPKYLVTQMGNDKSIKCEQNLGHDTMYWYKQDSKKFLKIMFSYNNKELIINETVPNRFSPKSPDKAHLNLHINSLELGDSAVYFCASSQHGGRTGELFFGEGSRLTVL.

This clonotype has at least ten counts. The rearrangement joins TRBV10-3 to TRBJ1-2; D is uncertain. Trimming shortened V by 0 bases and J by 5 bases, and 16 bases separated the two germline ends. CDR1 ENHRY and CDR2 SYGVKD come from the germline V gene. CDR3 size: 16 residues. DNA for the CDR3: TGTGCCATCAGTGAGTCGGGTCCCTTAGGCGCTTATGGCTACACCTTC. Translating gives CAISESGPLGAYGYTF.

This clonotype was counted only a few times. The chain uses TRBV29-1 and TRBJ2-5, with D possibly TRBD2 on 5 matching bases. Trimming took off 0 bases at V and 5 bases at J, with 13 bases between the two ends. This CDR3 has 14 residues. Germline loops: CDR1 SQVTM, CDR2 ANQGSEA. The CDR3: CSVEDPRGGETQYF. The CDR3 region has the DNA TGCAGCGTTGAAGATCCCCGGGGTGGTGAGACCCAGTACTTC.

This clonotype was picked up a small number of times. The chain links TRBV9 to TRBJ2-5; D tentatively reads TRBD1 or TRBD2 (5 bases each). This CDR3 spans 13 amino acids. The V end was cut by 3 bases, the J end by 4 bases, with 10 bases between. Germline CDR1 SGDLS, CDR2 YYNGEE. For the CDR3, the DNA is TGTGCCAGCAGCGGGGACCAAAGAGAGACCCAGTACTTC. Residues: CASSGDQRETQYF.

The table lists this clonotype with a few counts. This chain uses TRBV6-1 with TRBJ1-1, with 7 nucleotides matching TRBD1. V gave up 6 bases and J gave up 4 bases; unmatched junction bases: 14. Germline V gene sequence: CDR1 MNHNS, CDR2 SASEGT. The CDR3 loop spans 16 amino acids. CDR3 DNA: TGTGCCAGCAGCCGACAGGGAGGCAGTGGAGGCACTGAAGCTTTCTTT. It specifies CASSRQGGSGGTEAFF.

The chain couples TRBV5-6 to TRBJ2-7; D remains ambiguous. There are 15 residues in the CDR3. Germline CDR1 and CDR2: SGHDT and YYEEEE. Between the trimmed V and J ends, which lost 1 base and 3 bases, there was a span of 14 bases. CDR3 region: CASSLMRSLHYEQYF. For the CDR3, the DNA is TGTGCCAGCAGCTTGATGCGAAGTCTACACTACGAGCAGTACTTC.

The CDR3: CASSLGTSYSGTSRRETQYF. As DNA, the CDR3 is TGTGCCAGCAGCTTAGGGACATCCTACTCGGGGACCTCCAGGCGAGAGACCCAGTACTTC. The chain combines TRBV7-6 with TRBJ2-5; the D call may be TRBD1 or TRBD2 (5 bases each). The V gene's germline CDR1 is SGHVS and CDR2 FNYEAQ. The CDR3 contains 20 residues. With 1 base removed from V and 4 bases from J, the gap between germline ends came to 28 bases.

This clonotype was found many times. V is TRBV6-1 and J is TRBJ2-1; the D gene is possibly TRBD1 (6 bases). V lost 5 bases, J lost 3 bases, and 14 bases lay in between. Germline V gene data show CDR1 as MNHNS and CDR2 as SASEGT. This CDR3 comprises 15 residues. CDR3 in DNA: TGTGCCAGCAGTCCGACAGGCTCATACTACAATGAGCAGTTCTTC. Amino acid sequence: CASSPTGSYYNEQFF.

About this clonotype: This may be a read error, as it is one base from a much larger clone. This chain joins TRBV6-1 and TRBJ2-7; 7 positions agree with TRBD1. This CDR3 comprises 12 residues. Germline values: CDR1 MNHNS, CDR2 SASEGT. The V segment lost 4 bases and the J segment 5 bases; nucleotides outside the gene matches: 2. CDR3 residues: CASSGQGHEQYF. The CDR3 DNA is TGTGCCAGCAGTGGACAGGGCCACGAGCAGTACTTC.

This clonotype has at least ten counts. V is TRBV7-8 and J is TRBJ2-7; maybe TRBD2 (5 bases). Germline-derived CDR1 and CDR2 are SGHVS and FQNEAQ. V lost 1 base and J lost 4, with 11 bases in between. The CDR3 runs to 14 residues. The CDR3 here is CASSLGRSGYEQYF. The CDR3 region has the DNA TGTGCCAGCAGCTTAGGCCGATCGGGATACGAGCAGTACTTC.

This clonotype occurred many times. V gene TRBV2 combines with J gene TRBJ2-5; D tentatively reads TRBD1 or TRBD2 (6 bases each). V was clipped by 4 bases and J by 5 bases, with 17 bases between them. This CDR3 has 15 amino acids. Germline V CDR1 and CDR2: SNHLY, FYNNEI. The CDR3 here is CASSGGALTVETQYF. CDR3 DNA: TGTGCCAGCAGTGGGGGGGCCTTGACGGTTGAGACCCAGTACTTC. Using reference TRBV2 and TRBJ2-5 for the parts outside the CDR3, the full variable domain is EPEVTQTPSHQVTQMGQEVILRCVPISNHLYFYWYRQILGQKVEFLVSFYNNEISEKSEIFDDQFSVERPDGSNFTLKIRSTKLEDSAMYFCASSGGALTVETQYFGPGTRLLVL.

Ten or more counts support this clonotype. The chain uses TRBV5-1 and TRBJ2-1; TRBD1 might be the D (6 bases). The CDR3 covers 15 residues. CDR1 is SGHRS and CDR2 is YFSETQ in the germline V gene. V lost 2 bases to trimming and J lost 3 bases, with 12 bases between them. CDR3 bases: TGCGCCAGCAGCTTCTGGACAGAGAACTACAATGAGCAGTTCTTC. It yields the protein CASSFWTENYNEQFF.

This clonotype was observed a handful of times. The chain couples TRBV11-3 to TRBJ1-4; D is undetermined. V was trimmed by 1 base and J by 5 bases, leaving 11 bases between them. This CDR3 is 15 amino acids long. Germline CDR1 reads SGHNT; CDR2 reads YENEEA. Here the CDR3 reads CASSLVLDMNEKLFF. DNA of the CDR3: TGTGCCAGCAGCTTAGTATTGGATATGAATGAAAAACTGTTTTTT.

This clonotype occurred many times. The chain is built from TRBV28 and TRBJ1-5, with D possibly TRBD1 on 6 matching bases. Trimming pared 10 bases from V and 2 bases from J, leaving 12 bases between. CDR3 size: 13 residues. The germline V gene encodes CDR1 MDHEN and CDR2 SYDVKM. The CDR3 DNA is TGTGCCATTACAGGGTCTCGCAATCAGCCCCAGCATTTT. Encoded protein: CAITGSRNQPQHF.

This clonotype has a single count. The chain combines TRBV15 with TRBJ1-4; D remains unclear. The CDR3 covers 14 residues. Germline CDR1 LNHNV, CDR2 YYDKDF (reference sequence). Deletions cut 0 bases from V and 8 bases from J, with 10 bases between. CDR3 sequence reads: CATSRDQAGEKLFF. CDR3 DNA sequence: TGTGCCACCAGCAGAGATCAGGCTGGGGAAAAACTGTTTTTT.

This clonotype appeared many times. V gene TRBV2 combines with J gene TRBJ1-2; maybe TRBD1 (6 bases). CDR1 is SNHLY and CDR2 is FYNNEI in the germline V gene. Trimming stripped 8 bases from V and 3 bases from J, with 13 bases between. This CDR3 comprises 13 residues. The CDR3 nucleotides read TGTGCCAGCGGGAGGGGGGTGGACTATGGCTACACCTTC. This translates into CASGRGVDYGYTF.

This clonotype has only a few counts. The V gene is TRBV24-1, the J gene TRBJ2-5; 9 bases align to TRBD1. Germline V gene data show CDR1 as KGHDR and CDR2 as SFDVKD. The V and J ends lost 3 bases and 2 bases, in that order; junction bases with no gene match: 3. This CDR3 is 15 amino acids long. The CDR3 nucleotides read TGTGCCACCAGTGATCAACAGGGGGCACAAGAGACCCAGTACTTC. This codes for CATSDQQGAQETQYF.

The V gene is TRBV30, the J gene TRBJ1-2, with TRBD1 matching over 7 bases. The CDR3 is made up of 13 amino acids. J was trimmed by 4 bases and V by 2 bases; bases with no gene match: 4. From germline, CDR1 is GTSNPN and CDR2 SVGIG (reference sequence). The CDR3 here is CAWSIAGGYGYTF. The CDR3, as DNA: TGTGCCTGGAGTATAGCAGGGGGCTATGGCTACACCTTC.

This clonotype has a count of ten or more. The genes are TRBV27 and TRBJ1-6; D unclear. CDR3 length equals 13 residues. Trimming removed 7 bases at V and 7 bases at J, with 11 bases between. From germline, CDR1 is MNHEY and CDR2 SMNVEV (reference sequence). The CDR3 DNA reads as TGTGCCAGCAAAATACCCCCCAATTCACCCCTCCACTTT. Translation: CASKIPPNSPLHF.

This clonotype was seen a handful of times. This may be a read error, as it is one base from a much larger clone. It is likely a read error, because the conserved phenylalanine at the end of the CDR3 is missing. In DNA form, the CDR3 reads TGCAGTGCAGGACAGCAGAACACTGAAGCTTTCTCT. It specifies CSAGQQNTEAFS. J is TRBJ1-1 and V is TRBV20-1; D possibly corresponds to TRBD1 (6 bases). Germline loops: CDR1 DFQATT, CDR2 SNEGSKA (reference sequence). The ends were cut back, 6 bases at V and 1 base at J, with 9 bases in the middle. The CDR3 totals 12 residues.

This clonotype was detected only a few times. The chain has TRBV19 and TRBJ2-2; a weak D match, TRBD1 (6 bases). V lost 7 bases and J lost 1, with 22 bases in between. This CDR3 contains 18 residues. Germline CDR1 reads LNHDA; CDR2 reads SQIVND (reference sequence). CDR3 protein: CASIYGPGEPLNTGELFF. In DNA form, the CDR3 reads TGTGCCAGTATCTATGGGCCAGGGGAGCCGTTGAACACCGGGGAGCTGTTTTTT.

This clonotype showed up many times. CDR3 amino acids: CSASGSDAYEQYF. Here the CDR3 DNA reads TGCAGTGCGAGCGGGAGTGATGCCTACGAGCAGTACTTC. This rearrangement joins TRBV20-1 to TRBJ2-7; TRBD2 matches 8 bases. Germline CDR1 DFQATT, CDR2 SNEGSKA (reference sequence). There are 13 residues in the CDR3. V was clipped by 6 bases and J by 2 bases; unmatched bases: 6.

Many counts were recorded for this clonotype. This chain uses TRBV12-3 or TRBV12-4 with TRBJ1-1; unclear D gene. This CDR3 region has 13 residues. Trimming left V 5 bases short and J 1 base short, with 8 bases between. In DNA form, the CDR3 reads TGTGCCAGCAGTGGACCTCGGAACACTGAAGCTTTCTTT. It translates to CASSGPRNTEAFF.

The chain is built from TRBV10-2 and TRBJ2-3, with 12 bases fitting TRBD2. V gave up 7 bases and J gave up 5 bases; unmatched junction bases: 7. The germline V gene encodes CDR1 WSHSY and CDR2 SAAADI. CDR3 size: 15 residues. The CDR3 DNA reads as TGCGCCAGCATTCTAGCGGGGGGGCTTCAAGATACGCAGTATTTT. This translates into CASILAGGLQDTQYF.

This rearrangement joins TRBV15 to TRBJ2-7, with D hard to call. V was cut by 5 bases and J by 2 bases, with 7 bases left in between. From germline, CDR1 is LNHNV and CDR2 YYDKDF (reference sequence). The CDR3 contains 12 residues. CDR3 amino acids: CATSHSAYEQYF. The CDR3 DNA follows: TGTGCCACCAGCCACTCCGCCTACGAGCAGTACTTC.

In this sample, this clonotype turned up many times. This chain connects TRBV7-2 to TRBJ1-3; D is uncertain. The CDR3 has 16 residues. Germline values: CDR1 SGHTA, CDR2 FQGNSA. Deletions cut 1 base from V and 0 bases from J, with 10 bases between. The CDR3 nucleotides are TGTGCCAGCAGCTTAGTTCCCAGTCGCTCTGGAAACACCATATATTTT. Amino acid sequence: CASSLVPSRSGNTIYF.